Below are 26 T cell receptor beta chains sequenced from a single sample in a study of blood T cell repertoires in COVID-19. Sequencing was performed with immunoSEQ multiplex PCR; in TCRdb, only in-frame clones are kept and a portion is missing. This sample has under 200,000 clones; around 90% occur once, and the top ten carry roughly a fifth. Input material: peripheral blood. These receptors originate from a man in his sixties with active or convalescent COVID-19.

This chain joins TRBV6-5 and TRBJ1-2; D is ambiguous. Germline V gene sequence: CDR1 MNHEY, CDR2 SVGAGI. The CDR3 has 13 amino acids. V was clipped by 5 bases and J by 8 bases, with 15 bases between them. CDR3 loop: CASSRGTPLGYTF. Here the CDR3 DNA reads TGTGCCAGCAGTCGAGGTACACCGTTAGGCTACACCTTC.

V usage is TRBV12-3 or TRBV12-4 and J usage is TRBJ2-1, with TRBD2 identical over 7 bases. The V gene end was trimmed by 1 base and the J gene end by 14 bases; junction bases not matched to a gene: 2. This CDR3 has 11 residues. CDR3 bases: TGTGCCAGCAGTTTAGGGGGGGGTAAGTTCTTC. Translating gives CASSLGGGKFF.

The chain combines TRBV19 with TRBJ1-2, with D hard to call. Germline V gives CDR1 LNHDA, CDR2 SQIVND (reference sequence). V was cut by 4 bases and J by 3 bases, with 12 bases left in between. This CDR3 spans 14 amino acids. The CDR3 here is CASSTHSGDYGYTF. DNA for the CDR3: TGTGCCAGTAGTACCCACAGCGGGGACTATGGCTACACCTTC.

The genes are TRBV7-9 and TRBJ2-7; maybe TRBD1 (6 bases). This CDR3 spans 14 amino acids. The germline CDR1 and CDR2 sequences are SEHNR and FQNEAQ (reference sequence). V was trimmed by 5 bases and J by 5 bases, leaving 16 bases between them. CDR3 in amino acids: CASSQGQSWDEQYF. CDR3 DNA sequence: TGTGCCAGCAGCCAGGGGCAGTCCTGGGACGAGCAGTACTTC. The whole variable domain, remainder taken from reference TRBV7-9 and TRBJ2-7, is DTGVSQNPRHKITKRGQNVTFRCDPISEHNRLYWYRQTLGQGPEFLTYFQNEAQLEKSRLLSDRFSAERPKGSFSTLEIQRTEQGDSAMYLCASSQGQSWDEQYFGPGTRLTVT.

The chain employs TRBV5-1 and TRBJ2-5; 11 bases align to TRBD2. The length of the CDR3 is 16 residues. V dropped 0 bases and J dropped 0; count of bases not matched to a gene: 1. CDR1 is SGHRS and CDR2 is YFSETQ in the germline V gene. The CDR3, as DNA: TGCGCCAGCAGCTTGGGACTAGCGGGGTACCAAGAGACCCAGTACTTC. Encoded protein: CASSLGLAGYQETQYF.

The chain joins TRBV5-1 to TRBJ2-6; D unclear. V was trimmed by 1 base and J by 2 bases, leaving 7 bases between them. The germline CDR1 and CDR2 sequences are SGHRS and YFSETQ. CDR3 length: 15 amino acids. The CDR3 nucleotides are TGCGCCAGCAGCTTGATCGTCGCTGGGGCCAACGTCCTGACTTTC. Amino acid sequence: CASSLIVAGANVLTF.

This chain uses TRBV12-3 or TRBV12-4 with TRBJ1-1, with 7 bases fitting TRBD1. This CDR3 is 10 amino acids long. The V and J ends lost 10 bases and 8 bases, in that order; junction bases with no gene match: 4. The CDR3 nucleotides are TGTGCCACCGAACAGGGGGAAGCTTTCTTT. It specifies CATEQGEAFF.

CDR3 DNA sequence: TGCGCCAGCAGCATGGAGGTAACCGGGGAGCTGTTTTTT. Translating gives CASSMEVTGELFF. The gene calls are TRBV4-1 and TRBJ2-2; D possibly corresponds to TRBD2 (5 bases). The CDR3 has 13 amino acids. The ends were cut back, 5 bases at V and 5 bases at J, with 9 bases in the middle. CDR1 and CDR2 from the germline V gene are MGHRA and YSYEKL.

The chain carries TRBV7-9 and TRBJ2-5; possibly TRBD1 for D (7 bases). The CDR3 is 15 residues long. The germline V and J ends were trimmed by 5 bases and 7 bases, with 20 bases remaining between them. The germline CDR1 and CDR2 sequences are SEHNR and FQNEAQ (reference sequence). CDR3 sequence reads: CASSQGGGHEGTQYF. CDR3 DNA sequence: TGTGCCAGCAGCCAGGGGGGCGGACATGAGGGGACCCAGTACTTC.

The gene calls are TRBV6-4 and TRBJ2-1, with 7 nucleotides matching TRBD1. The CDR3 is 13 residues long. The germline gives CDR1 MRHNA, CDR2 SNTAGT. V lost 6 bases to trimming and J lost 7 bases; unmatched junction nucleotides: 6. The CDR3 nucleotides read TGTGCCAGCAGCCCGGACAGGTTTAATGAGCAGTTCTTC. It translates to CASSPDRFNEQFF.

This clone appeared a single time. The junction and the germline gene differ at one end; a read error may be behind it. Written as DNA, the CDR3 is TGTGCCAGCAGTGAAAAGGACTATGGGTACACCTTC. It translates to CASSEKDYGYTF. The genes are TRBV2 and TRBJ1-2; D unclear. CDR1 and CDR2 (germline): SNHLY, FYNNEI. The CDR3 length is 12 residues.

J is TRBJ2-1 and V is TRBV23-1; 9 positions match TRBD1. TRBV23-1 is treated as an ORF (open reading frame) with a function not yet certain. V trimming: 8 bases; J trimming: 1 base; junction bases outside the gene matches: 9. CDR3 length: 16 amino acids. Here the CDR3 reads CASGQTGGKSYNEQFF. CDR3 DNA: TGCGCCAGCGGGCAGACAGGGGGAAAATCCTACAATGAGCAGTTCTTC.

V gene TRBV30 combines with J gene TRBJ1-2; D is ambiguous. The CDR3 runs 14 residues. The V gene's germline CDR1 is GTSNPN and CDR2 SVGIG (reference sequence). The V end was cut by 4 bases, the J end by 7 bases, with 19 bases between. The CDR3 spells CAWNIFTRSGGYTF. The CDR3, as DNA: TGTGCCTGGAACATATTCACACGGTCGGGTGGCTACACCTTC. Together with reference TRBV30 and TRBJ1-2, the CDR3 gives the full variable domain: SQTIHQWPATLVQPVGSPLSLECTVEGTSNPNLYWYRQAAGRGLQLLFYSVGIGQISSEVPQNLSASRPQDRQFILSSKKLLLSDSGFYLCAWNIFTRSGGYTFGSGTRLTVV.

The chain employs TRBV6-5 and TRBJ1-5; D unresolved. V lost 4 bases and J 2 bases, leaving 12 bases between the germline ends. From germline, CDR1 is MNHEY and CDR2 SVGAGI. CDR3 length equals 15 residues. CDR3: CASSLTGVGNQPQHF. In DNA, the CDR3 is TGTGCCAGCAGTTTGACGGGAGTTGGCAATCAGCCCCAGCATTTT.

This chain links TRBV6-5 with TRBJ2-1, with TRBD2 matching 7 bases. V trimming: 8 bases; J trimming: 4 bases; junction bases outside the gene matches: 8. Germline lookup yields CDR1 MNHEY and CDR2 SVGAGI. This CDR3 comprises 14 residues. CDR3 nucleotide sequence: TGTGCCAGCGAGGGACTACAACTTTACAATGAGCAGTTCTTC. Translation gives CASEGLQLYNEQFF.

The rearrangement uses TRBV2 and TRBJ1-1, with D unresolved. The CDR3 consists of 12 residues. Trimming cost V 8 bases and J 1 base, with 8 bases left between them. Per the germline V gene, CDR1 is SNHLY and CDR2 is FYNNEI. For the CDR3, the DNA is TGTGCCAGCTTACAGTCGAACACTGAAGCTTTCTTT. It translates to CASLQSNTEAFF.

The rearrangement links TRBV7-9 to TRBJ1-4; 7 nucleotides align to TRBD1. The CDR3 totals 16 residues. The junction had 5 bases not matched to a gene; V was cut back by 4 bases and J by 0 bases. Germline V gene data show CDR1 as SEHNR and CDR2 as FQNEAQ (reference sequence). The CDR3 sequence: CASSSTRGATNEKLFF. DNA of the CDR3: TGTGCCAGCAGCTCCACCAGGGGGGCAACTAATGAAAAACTGTTTTTT.

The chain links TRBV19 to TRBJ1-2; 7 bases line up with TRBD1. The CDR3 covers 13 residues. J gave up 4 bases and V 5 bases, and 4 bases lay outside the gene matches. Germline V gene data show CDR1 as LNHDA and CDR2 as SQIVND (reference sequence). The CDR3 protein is CASSRGGFYGYTF. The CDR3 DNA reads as TGTGCCAGTAGTCGAGGGGGCTTCTATGGCTACACCTTC.

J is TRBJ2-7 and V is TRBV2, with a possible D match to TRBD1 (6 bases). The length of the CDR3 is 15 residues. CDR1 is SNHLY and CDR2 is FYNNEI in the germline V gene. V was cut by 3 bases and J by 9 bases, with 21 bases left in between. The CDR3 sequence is CASSDLQDSIRGQYF. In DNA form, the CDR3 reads TGTGCCAGCAGTGATCTCCAGGACAGCATACGAGGGCAGTACTTC.

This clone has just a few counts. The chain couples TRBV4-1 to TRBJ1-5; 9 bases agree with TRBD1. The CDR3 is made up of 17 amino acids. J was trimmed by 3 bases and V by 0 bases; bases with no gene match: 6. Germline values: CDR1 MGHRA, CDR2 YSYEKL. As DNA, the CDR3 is TGCGCCAGCAGCCAAGACGCCGGACAGGGGAACAATCAGCCCCAGCATTTT. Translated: CASSQDAGQGNNQPQHF.

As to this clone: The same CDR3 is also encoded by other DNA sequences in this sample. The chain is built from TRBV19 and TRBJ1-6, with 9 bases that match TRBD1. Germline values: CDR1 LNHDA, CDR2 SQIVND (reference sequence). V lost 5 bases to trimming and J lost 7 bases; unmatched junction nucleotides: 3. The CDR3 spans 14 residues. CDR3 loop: CASSPGQGNSPLHF. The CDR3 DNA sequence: TGTGCCAGTAGTCCGGGACAGGGCAATTCACCCCTCCACTTT. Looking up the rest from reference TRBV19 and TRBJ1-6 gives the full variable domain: DGGITQSPKYLFRKEGQNVTLSCEQNLNHDAMYWYRQDPGQGLRLIYYSQIVNDFQKGDIAEGYSVSREKKESFPLTVTSAQKNPTAFYLCASSPGQGNSPLHFGNGTRLTVT.

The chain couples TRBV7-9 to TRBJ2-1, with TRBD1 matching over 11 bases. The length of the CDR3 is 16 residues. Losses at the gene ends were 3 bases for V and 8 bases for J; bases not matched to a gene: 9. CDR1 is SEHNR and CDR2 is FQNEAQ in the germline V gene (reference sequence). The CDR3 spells CASSFMGQGDVDEQFF. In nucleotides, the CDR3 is TGTGCCAGCAGCTTTATGGGACAGGGGGATGTCGATGAGCAGTTCTTC.

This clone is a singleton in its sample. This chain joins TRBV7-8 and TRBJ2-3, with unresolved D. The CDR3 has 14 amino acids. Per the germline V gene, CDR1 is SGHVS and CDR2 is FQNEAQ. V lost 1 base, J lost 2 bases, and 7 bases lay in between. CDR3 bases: TGTGCCAGCAGCTTAGGGTCAGACACAGATACGCAGTATTTT. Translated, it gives CASSLGSDTDTQYF. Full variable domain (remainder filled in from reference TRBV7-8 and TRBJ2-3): GAGVSQSPRYKVAKRGQDVALRCDPISGHVSLFWYQQALGQGPEFLTYFQNEAQLDKSGLPSDRFFAERPEGSVSTLKIQRTQQEDSAVYLCASSLGSDTDTQYFGPGTRLTVL.

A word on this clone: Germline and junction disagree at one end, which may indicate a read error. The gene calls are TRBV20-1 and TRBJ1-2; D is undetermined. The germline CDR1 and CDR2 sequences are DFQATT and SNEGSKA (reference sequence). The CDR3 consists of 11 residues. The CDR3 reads CSARQTSLSPF. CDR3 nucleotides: TGCAGTGCTAGACAAACATCTTTATCCCCCTTC.

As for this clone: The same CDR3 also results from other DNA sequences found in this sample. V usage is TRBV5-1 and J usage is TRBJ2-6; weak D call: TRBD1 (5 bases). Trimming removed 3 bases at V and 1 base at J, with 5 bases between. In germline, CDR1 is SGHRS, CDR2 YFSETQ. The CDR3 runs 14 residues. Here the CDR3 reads CASSSGSGANVLTF. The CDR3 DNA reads TGCGCCAGCAGCTCAGGGTCTGGGGCCAACGTCCTGACTTTC.

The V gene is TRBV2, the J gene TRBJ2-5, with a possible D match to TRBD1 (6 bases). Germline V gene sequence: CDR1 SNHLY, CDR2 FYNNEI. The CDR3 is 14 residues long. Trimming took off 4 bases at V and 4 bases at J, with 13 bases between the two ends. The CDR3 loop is CASSVPGAGETQYF. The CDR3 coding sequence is TGTGCCAGCAGTGTTCCAGGGGCGGGAGAGACCCAGTACTTC.